The table lists the clone carrying this T cell receptor beta chain with a count of one. What it binds is unknown. The data belong to a study of blood T cells in healthy people across ages. Points from the study as a whole: The unsorted PBMCs prevented any conclusive comparison of naive versus antigen-experienced cells.

CDR1 and CDR2 from the germline V gene are LNHNV and YYDKDF (reference sequence). V gave up 2 bases and J gave up 10 bases, with 9 bases separating them. The length of the CDR3 is 12 residues. Healthy Russian Caucasian donors spanned ages about 6 to 100 years. Combining a sample-barcoded 5' primer with a J-beta primer mix, a second PCR ran for roughly 6 to 11 cycles. Each sample provided no less than 2.5 million CDR3-containing paired-end reads. TCRdb processed the 5' RACE reads anew with MiXCR; each CDR3 protein has one entry. Among fewer than 2 million distinct CDR3 sequences listed, approximately 39% were seen once.

This chain links TRBV15 with TRBJ2-1; D possibly corresponds to TRBD2 (6 bases). This sequence was found in a human donor in good health. The sequenced sample was blood. This CDR3 reads CATSRTGREQFF. The CDR3 nucleotides are TGTGCCACCAGCAGAACTGGGAGGGAGCAGTTCTTC.